Described below is a single T cell receptor (beta chain) sequence and its context. What it binds is unknown. All donors were Caucasian adults living in Nashville, Tennessee. Generated by immunoSEQ multiplex PCR, the TCRdb table keeps only in-frame clones and is missing some. The table lists roughly 700,000 clones, about 90% of them singletons. V lost 3 bases to trimming and J lost 0 bases, with 17 bases between them. Germline CDR1 and CDR2: MDHEN and SYDVKM. This CDR3 has 17 amino acids. The sample belongs to a study of shared clonotypes between healthy human individuals. The study's findings and limits: Generally, estimated richness proved larger in naive subsets than it did in memory subsets.

Specimen: memory CD8+ T cells from PBMCs. Subset of the sample: CD45RO+ cells pooled with CCR7-negative TemRA cells. The sequence was collected from a man younger than 35 in good health. Some clones in this sample may be carry-over from other donors' samples. The chain recombines TRBV28 with TRBJ1-2; possible D gene TRBD1, 5 bases. The chain's CDR3 is CASSFTRVQWSNYGYTF. In nucleotides, the CDR3 is TGTGCCAGCAGTTTCACCAGGGTGCAGTGGTCTAACTATGGCTACACCTTC.